The entry below gives a single TCR beta chain sequence along with its context. Its cognate antigen is unknown. Only in-frame clones appear in the TCRdb table, and some are missing; sequencing was by immunoSEQ multiplex PCR. The table shows around 20,000 clones, with roughly three quarters occurring only once. The germline V gene has CDR1 SNHLY and CDR2 FYNNEI. Trimming stripped 7 bases from V and 6 bases from J, with 13 bases between. This CDR3 comprises 12 residues. These data are taken from a study of neoadjuvant nivolumab and ipilimumab in lung cancer. General study points: From pretherapy to surgery, tumor richness and clonality rose with dual therapy.

This receptor was obtained from an adult with non-small cell lung cancer. Sequenced here: tumor tissue, sampled after neoadjuvant nivolumab, alone or with ipilimumab, at or shortly before surgery. The rearrangement uses TRBV2 and TRBJ2-7; possible D gene TRBD1, 6 bases. The CDR3 DNA reads as TGTGCCAGCACCGCGACAGGTCTCGAGCAGTACTTC. Translated, it gives CASTATGLEQYF.